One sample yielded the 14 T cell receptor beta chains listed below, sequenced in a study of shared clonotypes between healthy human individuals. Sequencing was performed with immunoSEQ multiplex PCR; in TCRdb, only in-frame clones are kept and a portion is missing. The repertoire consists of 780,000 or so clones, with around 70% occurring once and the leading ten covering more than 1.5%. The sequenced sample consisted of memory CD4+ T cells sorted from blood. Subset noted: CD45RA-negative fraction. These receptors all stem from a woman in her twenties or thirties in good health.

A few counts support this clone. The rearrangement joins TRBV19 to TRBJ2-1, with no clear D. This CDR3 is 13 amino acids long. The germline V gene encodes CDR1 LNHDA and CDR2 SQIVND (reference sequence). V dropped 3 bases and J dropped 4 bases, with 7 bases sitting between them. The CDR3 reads CASSIQGYNEQFF. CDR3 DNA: TGTGCCAGTAGTATTCAAGGGTACAATGAGCAGTTCTTC.

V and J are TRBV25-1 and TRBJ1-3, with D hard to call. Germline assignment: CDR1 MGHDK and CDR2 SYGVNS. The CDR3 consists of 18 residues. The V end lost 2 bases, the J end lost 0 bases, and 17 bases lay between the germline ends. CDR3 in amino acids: CASSEGLTRADSGNTIYF. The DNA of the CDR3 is TGTGCCAGCAGTGAAGGGTTGACTCGGGCTGACTCTGGAAACACCATATATTTT.

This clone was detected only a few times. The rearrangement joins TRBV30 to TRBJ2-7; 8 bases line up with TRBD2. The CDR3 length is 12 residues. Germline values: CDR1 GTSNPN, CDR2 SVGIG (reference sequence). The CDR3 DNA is TGTGCGGAGCGGGAGCTCACCTACGAGCAGTACTTC. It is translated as CAERELTYEQYF.

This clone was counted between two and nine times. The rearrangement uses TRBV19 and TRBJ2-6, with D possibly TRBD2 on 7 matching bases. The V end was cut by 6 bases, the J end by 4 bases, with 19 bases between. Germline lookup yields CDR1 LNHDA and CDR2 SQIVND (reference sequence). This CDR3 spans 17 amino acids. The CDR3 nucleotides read TGTGCCAGTAGCCGGCCGGGGGGCTCCCAGGGGGCCAACGTCCTGACTTTC. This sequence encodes CASSRPGGSQGANVLTF.

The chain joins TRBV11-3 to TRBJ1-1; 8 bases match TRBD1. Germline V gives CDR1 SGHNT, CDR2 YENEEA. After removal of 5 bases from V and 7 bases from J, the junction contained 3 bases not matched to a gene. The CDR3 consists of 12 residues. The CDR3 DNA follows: TGTGCCAGCAGCAAGGGGACAGGTGAAGCTTTCTTT. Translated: CASSKGTGEAFF.

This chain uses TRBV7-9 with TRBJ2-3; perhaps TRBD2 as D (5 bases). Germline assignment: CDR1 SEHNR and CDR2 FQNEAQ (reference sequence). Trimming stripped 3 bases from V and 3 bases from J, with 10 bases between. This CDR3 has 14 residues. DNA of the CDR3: TGTGCCAGCAGCTTGGAGGTTTCTACAGATACGCAGTATTTT. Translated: CASSLEVSTDTQYF.

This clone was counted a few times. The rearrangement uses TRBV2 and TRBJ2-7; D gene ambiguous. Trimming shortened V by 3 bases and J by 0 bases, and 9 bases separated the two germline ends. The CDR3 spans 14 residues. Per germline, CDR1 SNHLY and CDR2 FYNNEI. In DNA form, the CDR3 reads TGTGCCAGCAGTGAGACTGTCCTCTCCTACGAGCAGTACTTC. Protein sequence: CASSETVLSYEQYF.

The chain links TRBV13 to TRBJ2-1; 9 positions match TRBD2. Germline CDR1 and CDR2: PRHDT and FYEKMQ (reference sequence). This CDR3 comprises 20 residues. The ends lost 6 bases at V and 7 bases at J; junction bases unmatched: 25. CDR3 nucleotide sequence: TGTGCCAGCAGTCGAGCTGGGGCTAGCGGGATCTACCGCCTCGTTAATGAGCAGTTCTTC. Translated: CASSRAGASGIYRLVNEQFF.

In nucleotides, the CDR3 is TGTGCCAGTAGTACGTCCTCGGAGACCCAGTACTTC. Amino acid sequence: CASSTSSETQYF. The chain combines TRBV19 with TRBJ2-5; no definite D call. CDR1 and CDR2 from the germline V gene are LNHDA and SQIVND (reference sequence). This CDR3 comprises 12 residues. V was shortened by 4 bases and J by 5 bases, with 8 bases between the two germline ends. Full variable domain (remainder filled in from reference TRBV19 and TRBJ2-5): DGGITQSPKYLFRKEGQNVTLSCEQNLNHDAMYWYRQDPGQGLRLIYYSQIVNDFQKGDIAEGYSVSREKKESFPLTVTSAQKNPTAFYLCASSTSSETQYFGPGTRLLVL.

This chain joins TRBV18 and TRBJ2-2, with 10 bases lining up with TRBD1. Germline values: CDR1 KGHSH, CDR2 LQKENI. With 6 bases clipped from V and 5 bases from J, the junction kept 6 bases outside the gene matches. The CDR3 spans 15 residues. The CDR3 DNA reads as TGTGCCAGCTCCCAATCGGACAGGGGGACCGGGGAGCTGTTTTTT. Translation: CASSQSDRGTGELFF.

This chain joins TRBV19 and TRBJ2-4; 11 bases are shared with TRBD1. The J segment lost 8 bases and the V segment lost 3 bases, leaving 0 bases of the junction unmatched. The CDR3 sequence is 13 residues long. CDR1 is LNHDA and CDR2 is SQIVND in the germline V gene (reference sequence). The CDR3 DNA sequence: TGTGCCAGTAGTATGGGACAGGGGGACATTCAGTACTTC. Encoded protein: CASSMGQGDIQYF.

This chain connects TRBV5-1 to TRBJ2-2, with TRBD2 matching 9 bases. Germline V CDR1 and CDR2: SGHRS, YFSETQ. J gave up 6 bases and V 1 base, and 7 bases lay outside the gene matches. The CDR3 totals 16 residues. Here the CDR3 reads CASSLLVAGDSGELFF. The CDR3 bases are TGCGCCAGCAGCTTGTTGGTAGCGGGAGATTCCGGGGAGCTGTTTTTT.

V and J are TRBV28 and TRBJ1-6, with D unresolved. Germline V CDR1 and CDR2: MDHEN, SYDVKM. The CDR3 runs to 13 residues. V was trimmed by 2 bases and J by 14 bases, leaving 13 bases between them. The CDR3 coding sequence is TGTGCCAGCAGTTTACCCCGCAGTAGCACCCTCCACTTT. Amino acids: CASSLPRSSTLHF.

CDR3 region: CASIPRGGSGSEAFF. Here the CDR3 DNA reads TGTGCCAGTATCCCCAGGGGGGGGTCGGGTTCGGAAGCTTTCTTT. The V and J genes are TRBV19 and TRBJ1-1, with 7 nucleotides matching TRBD1. CDR1 LNHDA and CDR2 SQIVND come from the germline V gene (reference sequence). Unmatched junction bases numbered 16, after V lost 7 bases and J lost 8 bases. The CDR3 is 15 amino acids.